A selection of T cell receptor beta chains follows, all from one sample in a study of blood T cell repertoires in COVID-19. Assay: immunoSEQ multiplex PCR; the TCRdb copy retains only in-frame clones and omits some. This table holds around 190,000 clones, 85% found once. The sample comprised peripheral blood. The receptors come from a woman in her fifties or sixties with acute or convalescent COVID-19. The CDR3 runs from the conserved cysteine through the conserved F or W. The D gene is left open where the match is weak. Size values are once, few and many counts, or a class for expanded clones, and some rows have none.

TRBJ1-5 TRBV19 NA TRBD1 TGTGCCAGTAGTAGGGGACAGGAGAGCAATTTT CASSRGQESNF
TRBJ1-6 TRBV2 NA TRBD1 TGTGCCAGCAGTGACAGGGGGTCTAATTCACCCCTCCACTTT CASSDRGSNSPLHF
TRBJ1-4 TRBV3-1/TRBV3-2 NA TRBD1 TGTGCCAGCAGCCATACAGGGGGCGGTTATAATGAAAAACTGTTTTTT CASSHTGGGYNEKLFF
TRBJ1-6 TRBV25-1 NA NA TGTGCCAGCAGTGAATTTGGTAACAGGAATTCACCCCTCCACTTT CASSEFGNRNSPLHF
TRBJ2-5 TRBV5-5 once NA TGTGCCAGCAGCTTGGGGAGGGGAGAGACCCAGTACTTC CASSLGRGETQYF
TRBJ1-5 TRBV7-2 once NA TGTGCCAGCAGCTTACGACAGGACGGTCAGCCCCAGCATTTT CASSLRQDGQPQHF
TRBJ2-1 TRBV27 NA TRBD1 TGTGCCAGCAGTTTAAGGGGGCCGGCTATGTTTGGCAACAACAACAATGAGCAGTTCTTC CASSLRGPAMFGNNNNEQFF
TRBJ2-5 TRBV24-1 NA NA TGTGCCACCAGTGCGTTAGAGACCCAGTACTTC CATSALETQYF
TRBJ1-1 TRBV6-4 NA NA TGTGCCAGCAGTCCCAACCCTGGACTCACTGAAGCTTTCTTT CASSPNPGLTEAFF
TRBJ1-4 TRBV28 NA TRBD1 TGTGCCAGCAGTCGCCAACAGGGGTATAATGAAAAACTGTTTTTT CASSRQQGYNEKLFF
TRBJ2-7 TRBV7-3 NA NA TGTGCCAGCAGCCCCGACGGCCCTAGCTCCTACGAGCAGTACTTC CASSPDGPSSYEQYF
TRBJ1-2 TRBV7-8 NA TRBD1 TGTGCCAGCAGCTTAGCCGGGACAGGGAATGGCTACACCTTC CASSLAGTGNGYTF
TRBJ2-5 TRBV19 NA TRBD2 TGTGCCAGTAGTATAGAGGGAGGGGCTGGGGAGACCCAGTACTTC CASSIEGGAGETQYF
TRBJ1-4 TRBV18 NA TRBD1 TGTGCCAGCTCTCCTCCGATGACAGGGAATGAAAAACTGTTTTTT CASSPPMTGNEKLFF
TRBJ1-5 TRBV19 NA TRBD1 TGTGCCAGTAGCCCGACAGGGGGAAGTCAGCCCCAGCATTTT CASSPTGGSQPQHF
TRBJ2-7 TRBV18 NA TRBD2 TGTGCCAGCTCACCCGGGACTAGCGGGAGGCACGAGCAGTACTTC CASSPGTSGRHEQYF